The rows below give T cell receptor beta chains drawn from one sample of a study of shared clonotypes between healthy human individuals. Profiled with immunoSEQ multiplex PCR; TCRdb holds only in-frame clones, not every one. The table records 2 million to 3 million clones, 90% to 95% of them present only once. Sequencing was carried out using naive CD4+ T cells from PBMCs. The receptors were sampled from a man between 18 and 35 years old in good health. Some clones in this sample may be carry-over from other donors' samples. Both conserved end residues are part of each CDR3. Fields, in order: CDR3 length, V gene, D gene, J gene, clone size, CDR3 DNA, CDR3 protein. A D gene is named only where the DNA matches it firmly. Clone size is shown for a subset of rows, as once, few, many or a class of expanded clone.

len: 15; v_gene: TRBV5-5; d_gene: TRBD2; j_gene: TRBJ2-7; abundance: NA; CDR3nt: TGTGCCAGCAGCTTGGCACCGGGACTAGCCGACGAGCAGTACTTC; CDR3aa: CASSLAPGLADEQYF
len: 15; v_gene: TRBV5-6; d_gene: NA; j_gene: TRBJ1-2; abundance: once; CDR3nt: TGTGCCAGCAGCTTGGCCGTGGCGGGGTCCGGTGGCTACACCTTC; CDR3aa: CASSLAVAGSGGYTF
len: 15; v_gene: TRBV29-1; d_gene: NA; j_gene: TRBJ2-1; abundance: NA; CDR3nt: TGCAGCGGCCGGGAGCGGGTACAGGGTAACAATGAGCAGTTCTTC; CDR3aa: CSGRERVQGNNEQFF
len: 14; v_gene: TRBV6-5; d_gene: NA; j_gene: TRBJ1-2; abundance: NA; CDR3nt: TGTGCCAGCAGGACAACAGGGATCAGTGATGGCTACACCTTC; CDR3aa: CASRTTGISDGYTF
len: 16; v_gene: TRBV11-2; d_gene: NA; j_gene: TRBJ2-7; abundance: NA; CDR3nt: TGTGCCAGCAGCCCCTACGGGGGCGGATCCTTCTACGAGCAGTACTTC; CDR3aa: CASSPYGGGSFYEQYF
len: 11; v_gene: TRBV20-1; d_gene: NA; j_gene: TRBJ1-1; abundance: NA; CDR3nt: TGCAGTGCAGCGCGTAGGACTGAAGCTTTCTTT; CDR3aa: CSAARRTEAFF
len: 13; v_gene: TRBV28; d_gene: NA; j_gene: TRBJ1-4; abundance: NA; CDR3nt: TGTGCCAGCAGTACCTCCGCCCCGACTGAACTGTTTTTT; CDR3aa: CASSTSAPTELFF
len: 14; v_gene: TRBV28; d_gene: NA; j_gene: TRBJ1-5; abundance: NA; CDR3nt: TGTGCCAGCAGCCAAGGGGGAAGTCGTCAGCCCCAGCATTTT; CDR3aa: CASSQGGSRQPQHF
len: 15; v_gene: TRBV2; d_gene: NA; j_gene: TRBJ2-3; abundance: NA; CDR3nt: TGTGCCAGCAGTGAAGGGACACTTAGCACAGATACGCAGTATTTT; CDR3aa: CASSEGTLSTDTQYF
len: 14; v_gene: TRBV28; d_gene: TRBD1; j_gene: TRBJ1-4; abundance: once; CDR3nt: TGTGCCAGCAACCCGGGGGACAGAGTCGAAAAACTGTTTTTT; CDR3aa: CASNPGDRVEKLFF
len: 14; v_gene: TRBV6-6; d_gene: NA; j_gene: TRBJ1-4; abundance: once; CDR3nt: TGTGCCAGCAGTCCCCTCCTAGGAAATGAAAAACTGTTTTTT; CDR3aa: CASSPLLGNEKLFF
len: 15; v_gene: TRBV5-1; d_gene: TRBD2; j_gene: TRBJ2-7; abundance: NA; CDR3nt: TGCGCCAGCAGCTCGACGACTAGCGGGAGGAACGAGCAGTACTTC; CDR3aa: CASSSTTSGRNEQYF
len: 14; v_gene: TRBV7-2; d_gene: NA; j_gene: TRBJ2-7; abundance: NA; CDR3nt: TGTGCCAGCAGCTTAGACGGGAGATCGCAGGAGCAGTACTTC; CDR3aa: CASSLDGRSQEQYF
len: 15; v_gene: TRBV28; d_gene: NA; j_gene: TRBJ1-4; abundance: NA; CDR3nt: TGTGCCAGCAGTTTAGGGGCCGCCCAGGCCGAAAAACTGTTTTTT; CDR3aa: CASSLGAAQAEKLFF
len: 15; v_gene: TRBV11-2; d_gene: NA; j_gene: TRBJ1-1; abundance: NA; CDR3nt: TGTGCCAGCAGCTTCCCGGGGCTTGGAGGAGCTGAAGCTTTCTTT; CDR3aa: CASSFPGLGGAEAFF
len: 16; v_gene: TRBV5-4; d_gene: NA; j_gene: TRBJ2-6; abundance: NA; CDR3nt: TGTGCCAGCAGCCAGGCAGGGGTCTCTGGGGCCAACGTCCTGACTTTC; CDR3aa: CASSQAGVSGANVLTF
len: 16; v_gene: TRBV13; d_gene: NA; j_gene: TRBJ2-4; abundance: NA; CDR3nt: TGTGCCAGCAGCCTTAACAGGTTCACGGCCAAAAACATTCAGTACTTC; CDR3aa: CASSLNRFTAKNIQYF
len: 15; v_gene: TRBV7-2; d_gene: NA; j_gene: TRBJ1-1; abundance: NA; CDR3nt: TGTGCCAGCAGCTTAGCCGGACAGTTGAACACTGAAGCTTTCTTT; CDR3aa: CASSLAGQLNTEAFF
len: 13; v_gene: TRBV6-5; d_gene: NA; j_gene: TRBJ1-2; abundance: NA; CDR3nt: TGTGCCAGCAGGTTGGACGGCAACTATGGCTACACCTTC; CDR3aa: CASRLDGNYGYTF
len: 14; v_gene: TRBV28; d_gene: TRBD2; j_gene: TRBJ2-7; abundance: NA; CDR3nt: TGTGCCAGCAGTGGGACTAGCGGGTCCTACGAGCAGTACTTC; CDR3aa: CASSGTSGSYEQYF
len: 14; v_gene: TRBV6-5; d_gene: NA; j_gene: TRBJ1-2; abundance: NA; CDR3nt: TGTGCCAGCAGTTACGGCCGCCAGAGTAATGGCTACACCTTC; CDR3aa: CASSYGRQSNGYTF
len: 17; v_gene: TRBV6-1; d_gene: TRBD1; j_gene: TRBJ2-3; abundance: NA; CDR3nt: TGTGCCAGCAGTGAACGTAAAGGACAGGGGGCGGCTGATACGCAGTATTTT; CDR3aa: CASSERKGQGAADTQYF
len: 14; v_gene: TRBV5-1; d_gene: NA; j_gene: TRBJ2-1; abundance: NA; CDR3nt: TGCGCCAGCAGCTTGTTGGTCGGTAACAATGAGCAGTTCTTC; CDR3aa: CASSLLVGNNEQFF
len: 18; v_gene: TRBV10-1; d_gene: TRBD2; j_gene: TRBJ2-1; abundance: NA; CDR3nt: TGCGCCAGCAGTGGGACAGATTTTAGCGGGGCGTCCTACAATGAGCAGTTCTTC; CDR3aa: CASSGTDFSGASYNEQFF
len: 13; v_gene: TRBV30; d_gene: NA; j_gene: TRBJ1-2; abundance: NA; CDR3nt: TGTGCCTGGAGGATCGACACTTACTATGGCTACACCTTC; CDR3aa: CAWRIDTYYGYTF
len: 13; v_gene: TRBV7-2; d_gene: NA; j_gene: TRBJ2-5; abundance: NA; CDR3nt: TGTGCCAGCGGGCAGGGGATTAGGGAGACCCAGTACTTC; CDR3aa: CASGQGIRETQYF
len: 14; v_gene: TRBV19; d_gene: TRBD1; j_gene: TRBJ2-2; abundance: NA; CDR3nt: TGTGCCACCGGGACAGGGGTCCGCACCGGGGAGCTGTTTTTT; CDR3aa: CATGTGVRTGELFF
len: 14; v_gene: TRBV5-6; d_gene: NA; j_gene: TRBJ2-3; abundance: once; CDR3nt: TGTGCCAGCAGCCCGGGACGGCCGACAGATACGCAGTATTTT; CDR3aa: CASSPGRPTDTQYF
len: 14; v_gene: TRBV5-6; d_gene: TRBD2; j_gene: TRBJ2-1; abundance: NA; CDR3nt: TGTGCCAGCAGTCGTAAAGCGGGAGGGTCGGAGCAGTTCTTC; CDR3aa: CASSRKAGGSEQFF
len: 17; v_gene: TRBV7-2; d_gene: TRBD2; j_gene: TRBJ2-3; abundance: NA; CDR3nt: TGTGCCAGCAGCTTAGTCCCGACGACTAGCCTTCCAGATACGCAGTATTTT; CDR3aa: CASSLVPTTSLPDTQYF
len: 12; v_gene: TRBV7-2; d_gene: NA; j_gene: TRBJ1-2; abundance: NA; CDR3nt: TGTGCGCGAGCTTTTACAGGAGAGGGCTACACCTTC; CDR3aa: CARAFTGEGYTF
len: 14; v_gene: TRBV7-9; d_gene: NA; j_gene: TRBJ2-7; abundance: NA; CDR3nt: TGTGCCAGCAGCACCTTTGGCTTCTCGTACGAGCAGTACTTC; CDR3aa: CASSTFGFSYEQYF
len: 13; v_gene: TRBV5-4; d_gene: NA; j_gene: TRBJ2-1; abundance: NA; CDR3nt: TGTGCCAGCAGCTCCAAAGTAGACAATGAGCAGTTCTTC; CDR3aa: CASSSKVDNEQFF
len: 14; v_gene: TRBV27; d_gene: NA; j_gene: TRBJ2-7; abundance: NA; CDR3nt: TGTGCCAGCAGTCCTCTGGCCGGCGACTACGAGCAGTACTTC; CDR3aa: CASSPLAGDYEQYF
len: 15; v_gene: TRBV5-4; d_gene: NA; j_gene: TRBJ1-2; abundance: NA; CDR3nt: TGTGCCAGCAGCCGGGGGTTAGACGGTCCTTATGGCTACACCTTC; CDR3aa: CASSRGLDGPYGYTF
len: 14; v_gene: TRBV19; d_gene: NA; j_gene: TRBJ2-5; abundance: NA; CDR3nt: TGTGCCAGTAGCAGACAGTCAAGTAAAGAGACCCAGTACTTC; CDR3aa: CASSRQSSKETQYF
len: 17; v_gene: TRBV9; d_gene: TRBD2; j_gene: TRBJ2-3; abundance: NA; CDR3nt: TGTGCCAGCAGCGCGGGACTAGCGGGAGTTAGCAGTGATACGCAGTATTTT; CDR3aa: CASSAGLAGVSSDTQYF
len: 15; v_gene: TRBV5-1; d_gene: NA; j_gene: TRBJ1-1; abundance: NA; CDR3nt: TGCGCCAGCAGCTCCACTACAGGGAGCGGCACTGAAGCTTTCTTT; CDR3aa: CASSSTTGSGTEAFF
len: 13; v_gene: TRBV19; d_gene: TRBD1; j_gene: TRBJ1-2; abundance: NA; CDR3nt: TGTGCCAGTAGCCGACAGGGGGCTGAAGGCTACACCTTC; CDR3aa: CASSRQGAEGYTF
len: 16; v_gene: TRBV7-6; d_gene: NA; j_gene: TRBJ1-5; abundance: NA; CDR3nt: TGTGCCAGCAGCCGGTACGATGGGCCAGTCAATCAGCCCCAGCATTTT; CDR3aa: CASSRYDGPVNQPQHF
len: 20; v_gene: TRBV4-3; d_gene: NA; j_gene: TRBJ2-6; abundance: NA; CDR3nt: TGCGCCAGCAGCCAAGATCCTGGGGGAGCCGGAAGTCTGCGGGCCAACGTCCTGACTTTC; CDR3aa: CASSQDPGGAGSLRANVLTF
len: 13; v_gene: TRBV27; d_gene: NA; j_gene: TRBJ1-5; abundance: NA; CDR3nt: TGTGCCAGCAGCCTACAGGGCGGCCAGCCCCAGCATTTT; CDR3aa: CASSLQGGQPQHF